These T cell receptor beta chains were read from a single sample in a study of CXCR3-negative and CXCR3-positive naive CD8 T cells. Following a re-call of the 5' RACE reads, TCRdb has one entry per CDR3 protein and lacks DNA. Its table lists tens of thousands of distinct CDR3 sequences. Sequencing was carried out using memory CD8+ T cells from blood. Source of these receptors: a human donor in good health. Some clones in this sample may be carry-over from other donors' samples. CDR3s include the opening cysteine and the closing phenylalanine or tryptophan.

TRBV28	TRBJ1-2	CASSFSDSSYGYTF
TRBV7-3	TRBJ2-1	CASSFSGASYNEQFF
TRBV28	TRBJ2-2	CAAAGNTGELFF
TRBV29-1	TRBJ2-7	CSVEDRGGNYEQYF
TRBV9	TRBJ2-7	CASSVDGSILSYEQYF
TRBV20-1	TRBJ1-1	CSAPERELTAFF
TRBV7-9	TRBJ2-7	CASTPPTSSYEQYF
TRBV13	TRBJ2-6	CASSLEEGAVFSGANVLTF
TRBV29-1	TRBJ2-7	CSVATGSYIYEQYF
TRBV5-5	TRBJ2-7	CASSLSKGAYEQYF
TRBV29-1	TRBJ2-7	CSVLGQGGLYEQYF
TRBV29-1	TRBJ1-1	CSVKTLNTEAFF
TRBV5-1	TRBJ2-1	CASSFVSDNEQFF
TRBV5-5	TRBJ2-7	CASSLAGRYEQYF